The rows below give T cell receptor beta chains drawn from one sample of a study of T cells in Graves' hyperthyroidism and ophthalmopathy. Using its own MiXCR run on the multiplex PCR reads, TCRdb lists one record per CDR3 protein. The sample includes under 700,000 distinct CDR3 sequences, approximately 44% of them seen just once. Material: peripheral blood or thyroid tissue (not recorded which). The receptors shown here come from a woman aged 18-29 years with Graves' hyperthyroidism. CDR3s include the opening cysteine and the closing phenylalanine or tryptophan. Each record gives: clone size, V gene, J gene, D gene, CDR3 DNA, CDR3 protein. D genes are given only for firm matches. For some rows the clone size is stated as once, few or many, or as a class when expanded; others skip it.

NA	TRBV7-9	TRBJ2-5	NA	TGTGCCAGCAGCCCTGTTTTTGCGGGGCAGGATGAGACCCAGTACTTC	CASSPVFAGQDETQYF
few	TRBV2	TRBJ1-5	NA	TGTGCCAGCAGCTTACAGCCTGCGGGCAATCAGCCCCAGCATTTT	CASSLQPAGNQPQHF
NA	TRBV25-1	TRBJ2-5	NA	TGTGCCAGCAGTGAATCCGGGCCGACCCAGTACTTC	CASSESGPTQYF
NA	TRBV15	TRBJ1-2	NA	TGTGCCACCAGCAGAGATGCCGGGTTCGATGGCTACACCTTC	CATSRDAGFDGYTF
NA	TRBV2	TRBJ1-4	NA	TGTGCCAGCAGTGAAGGTGTGGGACGTGAAAAACTGTTTTTT	CASSEGVGREKLFF
NA	TRBV20-1	TRBJ1-6	NA	TGCAGTGCTAGAGATCAGGAGACCCCCAATAATTCACCCCTCCACTTT	CSARDQETPNNSPLHF
NA	TRBV20-1	TRBJ2-2	NA	TGCAGTGCTAGAGATCTACGGAACACCGGGGAGCTGTTTTTT	CSARDLRNTGELFF
NA	TRBV24-1	TRBJ2-5	TRBD2	TGTGCCACCACAGGGTCGGGTGGACTAGTGGGATTCCAAGAGACCCAGTACTTC	CATTGSGGLVGFQETQYF
NA	TRBV15	TRBJ1-1	NA	TGTGCCACCAGCAGAGATCCAGGGGCTGAAGCTTTCTTT	CATSRDPGAEAFF
many	TRBV19	TRBJ1-5	NA	TGTGCCAGTAGTGACTCGGGAGGTCAGCCCCAGCATTTT	CASSDSGGQPQHF
few	TRBV2	TRBJ2-3	NA	TGTGCCAGCACGCTGGAAGATACGCAGTATTTT	CASTLEDTQYF
NA	TRBV20-1	TRBJ1-4	TRBD1	TGCAGTGCTAGAGAGGAGGGGGCGAGAGAAAAACTGTTTTTT	CSAREEGAREKLFF
few	TRBV25-1	TRBJ2-3	NA	TGTGCCAGCAGTTACGGAGATACGCAGTATTTT	CASSYGDTQYF
NA	TRBV29-1	TRBJ1-1	NA	TGCAGTGACCATGCTTCAGTGGGAGCTTTCTTT	CSDHASVGAFF
NA	TRBV7-8	TRBJ2-7	TRBD1	TGTGCCAGCAGCTTCAGGGGGCGCGGCCACGAGCAGTACTTC	CASSFRGRGHEQYF
NA	TRBV29-1	TRBJ1-2	TRBD1	TGCAGCGTTACAGGGGGCGGCTACACCTTC	CSVTGGGYTF
NA	TRBV2	TRBJ2-7	TRBD2	TGTGCCAGTGGATTATTGCGGGGGTATCCGGGGGAGCAGTACTTC	CASGLLRGYPGEQYF
few	TRBV29-1	TRBJ2-5	TRBD2	TGCAGCGTTCAAAACCGGGGACTAGCGGGGACGGTGGGGGAGACCCAGTACTTC	CSVQNRGLAGTVGETQYF
NA	TRBV6-5	TRBJ2-2	NA	TGTGCCAGCAGTCACGTTGGGGAATGGGAGCTGTTTTTT	CASSHVGEWELFF
NA	TRBV29-1	TRBJ1-1	NA	TGCAGCGTGCCGGGACTGAACACTGAAGCTTTCTTT	CSVPGLNTEAFF
few	TRBV5-1	TRBJ2-2	NA	TGCGCCAGCAGCTGGGCCGGGGGTACCGGGGAGCTGTTTTTT	CASSWAGGTGELFF